The 4 T cell receptor beta chains presented below share a single source sample, sequenced in a study of CD8 T cells in ankylosing spondylitis. Each CDR3 protein gets one entry after TCRdb re-called the 5' RACE reads with MiXCR. The data hold 350,000 to 400,000 distinct CDR3 sequences, with roughly 20% observed a single time. The sample taken for sequencing was blood, either unsorted or a sorted T cell fraction (not recorded which). The receptors come from a male donor with ankylosing spondylitis or in good health (not recorded which).

The V gene is TRBV10-3, the J gene TRBJ2-7; D unclear. CDR1 and CDR2 (germline): ENHRY, SYGVKD. This CDR3 has 15 residues. Trimming shortened V by 3 bases and J by 2 bases, and 14 bases separated the two germline ends. CDR3 in DNA: TGTGCCATCAGTGAACTCGGGTCCGTCCCCTACGAGCAGTACTTC. Amino acid sequence: CAISELGSVPYEQYF.

This clonotype appeared a few times. The chain links TRBV27 to TRBJ2-7; D may be TRBD2 (6 bases). Trimming took off 0 bases at V and 3 bases at J, with 12 bases between the two ends. Germline-derived CDR1 and CDR2 are MNHEY and SMNVEV (reference sequence). There are 15 residues in the CDR3. The CDR3 nucleotides are TGTGCCAGCAGTTTATCGGGGGGACTCAACTACGAGCAGTACTTC. Translating gives CASSLSGGLNYEQYF.

In this sample, this clonotype turned up a few times. The chain carries TRBV15 and TRBJ2-5; TRBD1 matches at 8 bases. V lost 8 bases, J lost 5 bases, and 10 bases stayed unmatched. Looked up from germline, CDR1 is LNHNV and CDR2 is YYDKDF (reference sequence). CDR3 length equals 14 residues. The CDR3 nucleotides read TGTGCCACCGGTACCGGGACAGGAAGGGAGACCCAGTACTTC. This sequence encodes CATGTGTGRETQYF.

The chain recombines TRBV12-3 or TRBV12-4 with TRBJ2-3; D could derive from TRBD1 or TRBD2 (5 bases each). CDR3 length equals 15 residues. Between the trimmed V and J ends, which lost 5 bases and 0 bases, there was a span of 12 bases. The DNA of the CDR3 is TGTGCCAGCAGTCCCGGGACGCTAAGCACAGATACGCAGTATTTT. Its translation is CASSPGTLSTDTQYF.